The 8 T cell receptor beta chains listed next were all sequenced from one sample in a study of response to subunit inactivated influenza vaccine. One entry per CDR3 protein results from TCRdb running MiXCR on the RT-PCR reads. The table records 590,000 or so distinct CDR3 sequences, 14% of them present only once. The specimen comprised PBMCs from blood, sampled about 14 days before vaccination. These receptors originate from a man aged 50 or older who received an inactivated influenza vaccine.

This chain links TRBV20-1 with TRBJ2-5, with 9 nucleotides matching TRBD1. V dropped 1 base and J dropped 7; count of bases not matched to a gene: 4. The length of the CDR3 is 13 residues. CDR1 DFQATT and CDR2 SNEGSKA come from the germline V gene (reference sequence). CDR3 protein: CSARGQGEVTQYF. Here the CDR3 DNA reads TGCAGTGCTAGAGGACAGGGGGAAGTGACCCAGTACTTC.

This clonotype was detected many times. The chain has TRBV7-8 and TRBJ2-3, with 8 bases aligning to TRBD1. Germline V CDR1 and CDR2: SGHVS, FQNEAQ. The CDR3 has 14 amino acids. J was trimmed by 8 bases and V by 4 bases; bases with no gene match: 8. DNA for the CDR3: TGTGCCAGCAGCTCAGGGGGCTGGATGGGTACGCAGTATTTT. Protein: CASSSGGWMGTQYF.

This clonotype was seen a single time. The chain combines TRBV20-1 with TRBJ2-7; D gene unclear. In germline, CDR1 is DFQATT, CDR2 SNEGSKA (reference sequence). The CDR3 length is 15 residues. Trimming took off 2 bases at V and 3 bases at J, with 17 bases between the two ends. The CDR3 nucleotides are TGCAGTGCTAGATCTTGGACCCCTGCCCTCTACGAGCAGTACTTC. Amino acid sequence: CSARSWTPALYEQYF.

To note about this clonotype: This may be a read error, as it is one base from a much larger clone. The V gene is TRBV12-3 or TRBV12-4, the J gene TRBJ2-5, with D perhaps TRBD1 (6 bases). CDR3 length equals 12 residues. The V gene lost 5 bases and the J gene lost 8 bases, with 12 bases spanning the gap. The CDR3 sequence: CASSLQQGTQYF. CDR3 coding DNA: TGTGCCAGCAGTCTACAACAGGGTACCCAGTACTTC.

This clonotype has more than one count but fewer than ten. V usage is TRBV6-2 or TRBV6-3 and J usage is TRBJ1-5; 11 nucleotides line up with TRBD1. The CDR3 is 16 residues long. V shed 6 bases and J 4 bases; nucleotides not matched to a gene: 8. Germline CDR1 is MNHEY and CDR2 is SVGEGT. DNA of the CDR3: TGTGCCAGCAGGTCCCCGGGACAGGGGGGGAATCAGCCCCAGCATTTT. Translating gives CASRSPGQGGNQPQHF.

There are many counts of this clonotype. The V call is TRBV5-5, the J call TRBJ1-1; D is ambiguous. The CDR3 totals 12 residues. The V gene lost 1 base and the J gene lost 6 bases, with 7 bases spanning the gap. Per germline, CDR1 SGHKS and CDR2 YYEKEE (reference sequence). The CDR3 DNA follows: TGTGCCAGCAGCTTGTGGGAGCCTGAAGCTTTCTTT. Translation gives CASSLWEPEAFF.

The chain employs TRBV18 and TRBJ2-1; D possibly corresponds to TRBD2 (6 bases). Germline lookup yields CDR1 KGHSH and CDR2 LQKENI. This CDR3 is 13 amino acids long. V lost 3 bases and J 8 bases, leaving 11 bases between the germline ends. The CDR3 nucleotides are TGTGCCAGCTCACCGGTTACTAGCCATGAGCAGTTCTTC. It codes for CASSPVTSHEQFF.

This clonotype was seen at least ten times. The chain recombines TRBV12-3 or TRBV12-4 with TRBJ2-3; 7 bases are a match to TRBD2. CDR3 size: 16 residues. The junction had 11 bases not matched to a gene; V was cut back by 5 bases and J by 3 bases. The CDR3 sequence: CASSLEFGGRTDTQYF. CDR3 nucleotide sequence: TGTGCCAGCAGTCTGGAGTTCGGGGGGAGAACAGATACGCAGTATTTT.